These 9 T cell receptor beta chains share one sample of origin, sequenced in a study of T cell responses to AZD1222 COVID-19 vaccine. TCRdb keeps only in-frame clones here, not all; method: immunoSEQ multiplex PCR. The repertoire holds 60,000 to 70,000 clones, with 85% as singletons. Material: peripheral blood, obtained on day 0 of AZD1222 vaccination. These receptors came from an adult in good health.

The chain uses TRBV6-6 and TRBJ1-3; 8 bases agree with TRBD1. This CDR3 is built from 17 residues. In germline, CDR1 is MNHNY, CDR2 SVGAGI (reference sequence). J gave up 0 bases and V 6 bases, and 10 bases lay outside the gene matches. The CDR3, as DNA: TGTGCCAGCAGCCGAGCCGGGACAGGACGCTCTGGAAACACCATATATTTT. Encoded protein: CASSRAGTGRSGNTIYF.

This clone was found once. This chain links TRBV5-1 with TRBJ2-5; possibly TRBD1 for D (5 bases). The CDR3 has 14 amino acids. CDR1 SGHRS and CDR2 YFSETQ come from the germline V gene. V gave up 6 bases and J gave up 5 bases, with 17 bases separating them. DNA for the CDR3: TGCGCCAGCACCCTAAGGGGCAGTTTTGAGACCCAGTACTTC. Translation: CASTLRGSFETQYF.

The CDR3 sequence is CASSLSRNYGYTF. The CDR3 bases are TGTGCCAGCAGTTTGTCCAGAAACTATGGCTACACCTTC. The chain uses TRBV27 and TRBJ1-2; D is ambiguous. Per the germline V gene, CDR1 is MNHEY and CDR2 is SMNVEV (reference sequence). Trimming took 3 bases from V and 2 from J, leaving 7 bases between them. The CDR3 has 13 amino acids.

The chain has TRBV3-1 (or the pseudogene TRBV3-2) and TRBJ1-1, with 7 bases matching TRBD1. CDR1 and CDR2 (germline): LGHDT, YNNKEL (reference sequence). This CDR3 has 13 amino acids. Losses at the gene ends were 6 bases for V and 4 bases for J; bases not matched to a gene: 5. The CDR3 coding sequence is TGTGCCAGCAGTCTTGACAGGGCCACTGAAGCTTTCTTT. Its protein product is CASSLDRATEAFF.

The chain is built from TRBV6-5 and TRBJ1-1; TRBD1 is a possible D gene (5 bases). The CDR3 loop spans 12 amino acids. Trimming pared 6 bases from V and 6 bases from J, leaving 11 bases between. CDR1 is MNHEY and CDR2 is SVGAGI in the germline V gene. Written as DNA, the CDR3 is TGTGCCAGCAGAAACGGGGGGGCTGAAGCTTTCTTT. It encodes CASRNGGAEAFF.

This chain connects TRBV10-3 to TRBJ2-5, with 12 bases identical to TRBD2. This CDR3 contains 17 residues. Germline V gene sequence: CDR1 ENHRY, CDR2 SYGVKD. V lost 5 bases to trimming and J lost 4 bases; unmatched junction nucleotides: 11. The CDR3 coding sequence is TGTGCCATCAGTCGAAACGGACTAGCGGGGCCTCGAGAGACCCAGTACTTC. This gives the protein CAISRNGLAGPRETQYF.

V gene TRBV6-5 combines with J gene TRBJ2-2; 7 bases line up with TRBD2. V shed 6 bases, J shed 6 bases, and the junction held 7 bases outside the gene matches. The CDR3 is made up of 14 amino acids. Per germline, CDR1 MNHEY and CDR2 SVGAGI. The CDR3 protein is CASSVGGVPGELFF. The CDR3 bases are TGTGCCAGCAGCGTTGGGGGGGTCCCCGGGGAGCTGTTTTTT.

The genes are TRBV10-1 and TRBJ2-7; TRBD2 agrees at 8 bases. With 9 bases clipped from V and 7 bases from J, the junction kept 11 bases outside the gene matches. The CDR3 runs to 13 residues. The germline CDR1 and CDR2 sequences are WNHNN and SYGVQD (reference sequence). CDR3 residues: CASNPGGRREQYF. The CDR3 bases are TGCGCCAGTAACCCGGGGGGGCGAAGGGAGCAGTACTTC.

The chain is built from TRBV15 and TRBJ1-5; no definite D call. Trimming removed 4 bases at V and 2 bases at J, with 9 bases between. CDR1 is LNHNV, CDR2 YYDKDF, per germline (reference sequence). This CDR3 has 14 amino acids. CDR3 residues: CATSIKRGNQPQHF. CDR3 coding DNA: TGTGCCACCAGCATTAAGAGGGGCAATCAGCCCCAGCATTTT.